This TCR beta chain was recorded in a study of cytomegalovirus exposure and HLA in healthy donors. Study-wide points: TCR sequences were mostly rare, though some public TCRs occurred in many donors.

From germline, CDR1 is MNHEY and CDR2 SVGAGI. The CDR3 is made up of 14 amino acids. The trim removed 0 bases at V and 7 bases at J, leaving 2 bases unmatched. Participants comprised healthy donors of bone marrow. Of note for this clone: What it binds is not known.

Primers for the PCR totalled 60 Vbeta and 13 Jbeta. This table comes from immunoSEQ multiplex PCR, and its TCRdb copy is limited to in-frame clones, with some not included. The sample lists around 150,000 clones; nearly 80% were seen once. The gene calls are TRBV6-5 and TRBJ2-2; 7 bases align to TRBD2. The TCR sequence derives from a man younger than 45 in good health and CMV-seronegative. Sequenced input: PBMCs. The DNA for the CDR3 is TGTGCCAGCAGTTACTCGACGGGGGGCGGGGAGCTGTTTTTT. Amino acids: CASSYSTGGGELFF.